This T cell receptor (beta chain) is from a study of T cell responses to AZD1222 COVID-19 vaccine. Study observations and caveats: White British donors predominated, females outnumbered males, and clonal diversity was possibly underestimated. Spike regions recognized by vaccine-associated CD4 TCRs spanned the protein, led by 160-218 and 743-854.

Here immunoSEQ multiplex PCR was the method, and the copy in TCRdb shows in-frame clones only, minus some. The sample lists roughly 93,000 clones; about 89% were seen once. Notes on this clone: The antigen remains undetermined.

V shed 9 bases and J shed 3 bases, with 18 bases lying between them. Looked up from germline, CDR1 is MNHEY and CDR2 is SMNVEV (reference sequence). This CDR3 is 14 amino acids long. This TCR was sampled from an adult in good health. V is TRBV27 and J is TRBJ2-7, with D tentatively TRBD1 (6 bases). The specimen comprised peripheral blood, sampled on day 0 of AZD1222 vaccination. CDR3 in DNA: TGTGCCAGTAAGAGTGGACAGCTACGCTACGAGCAGTACTTC. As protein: CASKSGQLRYEQYF.